The entry below gives a single T cell receptor beta chain sequence along with its context. This specimen belongs to a study of cytomegalovirus exposure and HLA in healthy donors. Primers for the PCR totalled 60 Vbeta and 13 Jbeta. This table comes from immunoSEQ multiplex PCR, and its TCRdb copy is limited to in-frame clones, with some not included. The table shows some 100,000 clones, with around 75% occurring only once. This CDR3 region has 16 residues. CDR1 and CDR2 from the germline V gene are SGHVS and FQNEAQ. Trimming shortened V by 2 bases and J by 8 bases, and 18 bases separated the two germline ends.

This chain links TRBV7-8 with TRBJ1-4; the D gene is possibly TRBD1 (6 bases). The sequencing sample was made of PBMCs. This sequence was found in a woman aged 18 to 35 in good health and CMV-seropositive. The CDR3 DNA sequence: TGTGCCAGCAGCTTAAAGGGCTACAGGGAGGGCGAAAAACTGTTTTTT. It is translated as CASSLKGYREGEKLFF.